What follows are 8 T cell receptor beta chains derived from one specimen sequenced in a study of cytomegalovirus exposure and HLA in healthy donors (dated by TCRdb to the late 2010s). Library preparation used the immunoSEQ multiplex PCR assay. The multiplex PCR relied on a mix of 60 forward primers for TCR Vbeta segments and 13 reverse primers for TCR Jbeta segments. TCRdb stores this immuneACCESS table with in-frame sequences only. Part of the clones is absent; in the studies checked, under half of the shortfall reflects unresolved V genes, and no reason is known for the rest. A total of approximately 110,000 clones appear in this sample, around 77% of them only once. The ten top clones hold roughly 4% of the sample. The sequenced material came from PBMCs. The receptors stem from a human donor in good health.

The chain uses TRBV7-8 and TRBJ2-1, with unresolved D. CDR3 length: 12 amino acids. V was pared by 3 bases and J by 10 bases, with 10 bases between. The germline V gene encodes CDR1 SGHVS and CDR2 FQNEAQ. Here the CDR3 DNA reads TGTGCCAGCAGCTTTGTGAGAATCGAGCAGTTCTTC. This codes for CASSFVRIEQFF.

V and J are TRBV27 and TRBJ2-3, with TRBD2 matching 11 bases. Germline V gene lookup returns CDR1 MNHEY and CDR2 SMNVEV (reference sequence). CDR3 length: 15 amino acids. The ends lost 6 bases at V and 5 bases at J; junction bases unmatched: 7. CDR3 protein: CASRWLAGGEDTQYF. CDR3 DNA: TGTGCCAGCAGGTGGTTAGCGGGGGGGGAAGATACGCAGTATTTT.

The gene calls are TRBV27 and TRBJ2-1; TRBD2 aligns across 8 bases. The germline gives CDR1 MNHEY, CDR2 SMNVEV (reference sequence). Trimming at V came to 5 bases and at J to 2 bases, leaving 5 bases not matched to a gene. CDR3 length: 15 residues. The chain's CDR3 is CASSRLAGAYNEQFF. The CDR3 DNA is TGTGCCAGCAGTAGGCTAGCGGGTGCCTACAATGAGCAGTTCTTC.

The CDR3 spells CASSLGGDSYEQYF. The DNA for the CDR3 is TGTGCCAGCAGCTTGGGAGGTGACTCCTACGAGCAGTACTTC. The chain carries TRBV5-5 and TRBJ2-7; D remains unclear. CDR1 and CDR2 from the germline V gene are SGHKS and YYEKEE (reference sequence). CDR3 length equals 14 residues. The V end was cut by 0 bases, the J end by 0 bases, with 7 bases between. Complete variable domain (other parts from reference TRBV5-5 and TRBJ2-7): DAGVTQSPTHLIKTRGQQVTLRCSPISGHKSVSWYQQVLGQGPQFIFQYYEKEERGRGNFPDRFSARQFPNYSSELNVNALLLGDSALYLCASSLGGDSYEQYFGPGTRLTVT.

The chain joins TRBV4-1 to TRBJ2-7, with TRBD2 matching 8 bases. Germline lookup yields CDR1 MGHRA and CDR2 YSYEKL. The CDR3 loop spans 16 amino acids. With 0 bases clipped from V and 4 bases from J, the junction kept 8 bases outside the gene matches. The CDR3 bases are TGCGCCAGCAGCCAAGACGGTAGCGGGAATGTTTACGAGCAGTACTTC. Translation: CASSQDGSGNVYEQYF.

This chain joins TRBV10-3 and TRBJ2-5; the match to TRBD1 covers 9 bases. The CDR3 contains 16 residues. V was pared by 5 bases and J by 5 bases, with 12 bases of the junction left unmatched. In germline, CDR1 is ENHRY, CDR2 SYGVKD. CDR3 sequence reads: CAISSTLQGARETQYF. The CDR3 nucleotides are TGTGCCATCAGTTCAACGCTACAGGGGGCTCGGGAGACCCAGTACTTC.

The V gene is TRBV27, the J gene TRBJ2-5; 14 nucleotides match TRBD2. J was trimmed by 2 bases and V by 5 bases; bases with no gene match: 13. Germline V CDR1 and CDR2: MNHEY, SMNVEV (reference sequence). CDR3 length: 19 amino acids. CDR3 region: CASSRDIRLAGGRQETQYF. The CDR3 DNA sequence: TGTGCCAGCAGTCGGGATATCAGACTAGCGGGAGGGCGGCAAGAGACCCAGTACTTC.

The chain links TRBV28 to TRBJ1-2; no clear D. Germline loops: CDR1 MDHEN, CDR2 SYDVKM. Trimming shortened V by 6 bases and J by 10 bases, and 18 bases separated the two germline ends. CDR3 length: 13 amino acids. CDR3 in amino acids: CASSQIRGNPYTF. In DNA, the CDR3 is TGTGCCAGCAGCCAAATAAGAGGGAACCCCTACACCTTC.